A selection of T cell receptor beta chains follows, all from one sample in a study of CD8 T cells in ankylosing spondylitis. TCRdb reprocessed the 5' RACE reads via MiXCR and lists one record per CDR3 protein. The sample includes fewer than 250,000 distinct CDR3 sequences, 25% to 30% seen only once; the top ten take around 6.3%. The sample was blood, either unsorted or a sorted T cell fraction (not recorded which). The receptor source for this set is a male donor with ankylosing spondylitis or in good health (not recorded which). Each CDR3 is given with its conserved first and last residue. D genes are given only for firm matches. Expanded clones get a size class; other rows say once, few or many, or leave the size out.

TRBV20-1	TRBD1	TRBJ1-2	many	TGCAGTGCTAGTCGGGAAGACAGGGGCCCCTATGGCTACACCTTC	CSASREDRGPYGYTF
TRBV29-1	TRBD2	TRBJ2-7	NA	TGCAGCGTTGATTTGGCGGGAGGGGGTACCGAGCAGTACTTC	CSVDLAGGGTEQYF
TRBV29-1	NA	TRBJ2-7	many	TGCAGCGTTGATGGGGCAGGGAGGCAGTACTTC	CSVDGAGRQYF
TRBV29-1	TRBD1	TRBJ2-7	few	TGCAGCGTTGACGGCGACAGGGGAACCTCTGGAGAGCAGTACTTC	CSVDGDRGTSGEQYF
TRBV20-1	NA	TRBJ2-7	many	TGCAGTGCTAGCGGGAGTTGGTCCTACGAGCAGTACTTC	CSASGSWSYEQYF
TRBV29-1	NA	TRBJ2-6	NA	TGCAGCGTCCCAACAGGGAGCTCTGGGGCCAACGTCCTGACTTTC	CSVPTGSSGANVLTF
TRBV6-4	NA	TRBJ2-1	NA	TGTGCCAGCAGTGACTCATTCGGGGGTGGGAGCAATGAGCAGTTCTTC	CASSDSFGGGSNEQFF
TRBV5-1	NA	TRBJ2-5	NA	TGCGCCAGCAGCTTGGTCCAGGGGCAAGAGACCCAGTACTTC	CASSLVQGQETQYF
TRBV6-5	NA	TRBJ2-3	NA	TGTGCCAGCAGTTACACCCTAGCGCAGAGCACAGATACGCAGTATTTT	CASSYTLAQSTDTQYF
TRBV20-1	NA	TRBJ2-3	NA	TGCAGTGCACACGGGACACAAGTCACAGATACGCAGTATTTT	CSAHGTQVTDTQYF
TRBV6-5	NA	TRBJ2-3	NA	TGTGCCAGCAGTTACCCCCAGTGTGGCTTCCCCACAGATACGCAGTATTTT	CASSYPQCGFPTDTQYF
TRBV5-1	NA	TRBJ2-7	many	TGCGCCAGCAGCTTTGAGGGACGGAGCTCCTACGAGCAGTACTTC	CASSFEGRSSYEQYF
TRBV4-1	TRBD2	TRBJ2-3	many	TGCGCCAGCAGCCAAGATGCTAGCGGCCCCACAGATACGCAGTATTTT	CASSQDASGPTDTQYF
TRBV24-1	TRBD2	TRBJ2-3	many	TGTGCCACCAGTGATTCTAGCGGGAGTCGGGATACGCAGTATTTT	CATSDSSGSRDTQYF
TRBV4-2	NA	TRBJ2-7	NA	TGTGCCAGCAGCCAAGTAGGACGGGGGGCCCAGATAAACGAGCAGTACTTC	CASSQVGRGAQINEQYF
TRBV29-1	TRBD1	TRBJ2-5	few	TGCAGCGTCACCATTGACAGGGCCCGAGAGACCCAGTACTTC	CSVTIDRARETQYF
TRBV12-3/TRBV12-4	NA	TRBJ1-5	NA	TGTGCCAGCAGTTTGACAGAATATCAGCCCCAGCATTTT	CASSLTEYQPQHF
TRBV12-3/TRBV12-4	NA	TRBJ2-7	few	TGTGCCAGCAGCGGACAGCCGAGCGAGCAGTACTTC	CASSGQPSEQYF
TRBV6-1	TRBD2	TRBJ2-7	once	TGTGCCAGCAGACTAATCGGGACTAGCGGGAGCGACGAGCAGTACTTC	CASRLIGTSGSDEQYF
TRBV20-1	TRBD2	TRBJ2-7	NA	TGCAGTGCACGGGACTATCCGGCCTACGAGCAGTACTTC	CSARDYPAYEQYF
TRBV5-1	TRBD1	TRBJ2-3	NA	TGCACCAGCAGCTTACAACAGGGGAGTGGCACAGATACGCAGTATTTT	CTSSLQQGSGTDTQYF
TRBV29-1	TRBD1	TRBJ2-7	many	TGCAGCGTGTTCGCTCCCCGACAGGGGAACTACGAGCAGTACTTC	CSVFAPRQGNYEQYF
TRBV7-2	NA	TRBJ2-1	few	TGTGCCAGCAGCGTCAGGGCCCTTCGGAATGAGCAGTTCTTC	CASSVRALRNEQFF
TRBV2	TRBD2	TRBJ2-1	NA	TGTGCCAGCGGGGGACTAGCAGAATACAATGAGCAGTTCTTC	CASGGLAEYNEQFF
TRBV20-1	NA	TRBJ2-2	NA	TGCAGTGCTAGTGAACTTAGCACCGGGGAGCTGTTTTTT	CSASELSTGELFF
TRBV20-1	TRBD2	TRBJ2-1	few	TGCAGTGCTAGAGATGTCGTAGCGGGGGATTCCTACAATGAGCAGTTCTTC	CSARDVVAGDSYNEQFF
TRBV20-1	NA	TRBJ2-2	few	TGCAGTGCCCGGCAGGCCTATAGCACCGGGGAGCTGTTTTTT	CSARQAYSTGELFF
TRBV20-1	NA	TRBJ1-2	NA	TGCAGTGCTTTATACAGAGGGGGTCCGCTATCTAACTATGGCTACACCTTC	CSALYRGGPLSNYGYTF
TRBV12-3/TRBV12-4	NA	TRBJ1-4	many	TGTGCCAGCAGTCTCGACAGGAGCCGTAATGAAAAACTGTTTTTT	CASSLDRSRNEKLFF
TRBV7-3	TRBD1	TRBJ2-3	NA	TGTGCCAGCAGCTATCAGACAGGGGCAGATACGCAGTATTTT	CASSYQTGADTQYF
TRBV6-1	TRBD2	TRBJ2-7	NA	TGTGCCAGCAGCGTAACCGGGACTAGTTCAAAGAACGAGCAGTACTTC	CASSVTGTSSKNEQYF
TRBV4-1	NA	TRBJ2-7	once	TGCGCCAGCAGCCAAGAGGCGGGACAGCTTTACGAGCAGTACTTC	CASSQEAGQLYEQYF
TRBV10-3	NA	TRBJ1-1	NA	TGTGCCATCACCCGGGACACCCTAGGCACTGAAGCTTTCTTT	CAITRDTLGTEAFF
TRBV20-1	TRBD1	TRBJ2-2	many	TGCAGTGCCCTATGGGGACAGGGGGCGGCCGGGGAGCTGTTTTTT	CSALWGQGAAGELFF
TRBV29-1	NA	TRBJ1-5	NA	TGCAGCGTTGAGGTAAATAGCAATCAGCCCCAGCATTTT	CSVEVNSNQPQHF
TRBV7-9	TRBD2	TRBJ2-7	few	TGTGCCAGCAGCTTAGTGTTTTCTAGCGGGAGTTCCTACGAGCAGTACTTC	CASSLVFSSGSSYEQYF
TRBV12-3/TRBV12-4	NA	TRBJ1-6	many	TGTGCCAGCAGTCCACAGGGAAATCGGAATTCACCCCTCCACTTT	CASSPQGNRNSPLHF